The entry below gives a single T cell receptor (beta chain) sequence along with its context. Its target is not known. The library was made from cDNA and included unique molecular identifiers. T cells, about 0.9 to 10 million of them, yielded a few hundred thousand cDNA molecules. One entry per CDR3 protein, called by TCRdb with MiXCR from the PCR reads. The table has more than 350,000 distinct CDR3 sequences, more than 30% seen once; the top ten hold 7.6%. This record comes from a study of post-analysis software for immune sequencing data. The study's findings and limits: Controls significantly exceeded multiple sclerosis patients in normalized Chao1 diversity. In patients, about five TRBV segments were more frequent than in controls, with TRBV5-6, TRBV5-1 and TRBV20-1 among them.

This CDR3 is 15 amino acids long. V was clipped by 2 bases and J by 8 bases, with 18 bases between them. The origin of this receptor is a girl aged 2 to 9 with multiple sclerosis. Material: blood. V and J are TRBV12-3 or TRBV12-4 and TRBJ1-2; a possible D gene is TRBD1 (6 bases). DNA of the CDR3: TGTGCCAGCAGTTTAAGGGGGGCAACTAGGGTCGGCTACACCTTC. It translates to CASSLRGATRVGYTF.